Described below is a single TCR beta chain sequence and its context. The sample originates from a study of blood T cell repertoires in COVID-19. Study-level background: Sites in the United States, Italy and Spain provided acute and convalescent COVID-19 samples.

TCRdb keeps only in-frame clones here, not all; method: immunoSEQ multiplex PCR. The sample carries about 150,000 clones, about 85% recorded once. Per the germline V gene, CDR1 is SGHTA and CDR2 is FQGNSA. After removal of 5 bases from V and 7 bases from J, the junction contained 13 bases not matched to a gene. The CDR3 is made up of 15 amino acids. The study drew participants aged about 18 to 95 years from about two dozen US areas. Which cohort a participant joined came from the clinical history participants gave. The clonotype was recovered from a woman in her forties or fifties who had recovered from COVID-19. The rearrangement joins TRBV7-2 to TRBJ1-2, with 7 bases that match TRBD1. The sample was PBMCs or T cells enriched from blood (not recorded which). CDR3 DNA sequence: TGTGCCAGCAGCGCCCGAGATACAGGGGCGAGTGGCTACACCTTC. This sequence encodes CASSARDTGASGYTF.